This T cell receptor beta chain was identified during a study of blood T cells in healthy people across ages. Points from the study as a whole: Observed TCR beta diversity per million T cells went down as age went up. This fall followed a roughly linear course with age.

A remark on this clonotype: Its antigen remains unidentified.

A second PCR, run for about 6 to 12 cycles, used a sample-barcoded 5' primer plus a J-beta primer mix. One entry per CDR3 protein, called by TCRdb with MiXCR from the 5' RACE reads. The sample consists of around 790,000 distinct CDR3 sequences, around two fifths of them appearing once. V was trimmed by 2 bases and J by 9 bases, leaving 18 bases between them. This CDR3 is 16 amino acids long. Per the germline V gene, CDR1 is SGHRS and CDR2 is YFSETQ. Healthy Russian Caucasian donors spanned ages about 6 to 100 years. Source material: blood. The chain employs TRBV5-1 and TRBJ1-6; D unclear. The TCR sequence derives from a man aged 60 to 75 in good health. The CDR3 DNA reads as TGCGCCAGCAGCTTACCCAACTCGGGGTTCGGTTCACCCCTCCACTTT. This gives the protein CASSLPNSGFGSPLHF.